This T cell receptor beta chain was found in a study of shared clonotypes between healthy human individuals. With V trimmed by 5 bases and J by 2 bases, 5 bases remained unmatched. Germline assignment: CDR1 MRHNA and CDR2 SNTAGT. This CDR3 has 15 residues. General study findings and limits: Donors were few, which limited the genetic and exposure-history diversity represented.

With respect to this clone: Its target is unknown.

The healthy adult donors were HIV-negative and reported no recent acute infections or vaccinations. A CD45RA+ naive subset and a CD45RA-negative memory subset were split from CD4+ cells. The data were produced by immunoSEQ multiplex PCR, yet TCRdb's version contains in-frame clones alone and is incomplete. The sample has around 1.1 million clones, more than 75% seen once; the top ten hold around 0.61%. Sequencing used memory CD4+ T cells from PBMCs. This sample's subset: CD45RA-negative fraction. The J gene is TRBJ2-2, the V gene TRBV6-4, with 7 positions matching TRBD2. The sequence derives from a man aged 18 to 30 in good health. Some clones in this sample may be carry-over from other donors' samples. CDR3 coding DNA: TGTGCCAGCAGTCACCGGACTAGTAACACCGGGGAGCTGTTTTTT. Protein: CASSHRTSNTGELFF.